Listed here are 14 T cell receptor beta chains from one sample, sequenced in a study of circulating and synovial CD4+ cells in juvenile arthritis. Clones were read by immunoSEQ multiplex PCR, and TCRdb kept only the in-frame ones, dropping some. The sample lists 35,000 or so clones, about 95% occurring once. Sequencing used CD4+ T cells from blood. These receptors were obtained from a human donor with juvenile idiopathic arthritis.

With regard to this clone: Other nucleotide sequences in the sample specify the same CDR3. The CDR3 DNA sequence: TGCGCCAGCAGCCCACGACAGGGGGGCTCCAATGAGCAGTTCTTC. Protein product: CASSPRQGGSNEQFF. The rearrangement links TRBV5-1 to TRBJ2-1; 9 positions match TRBD1. The V gene end was trimmed by 4 bases and the J gene end by 6 bases; junction bases not matched to a gene: 8. Germline V lookup: CDR1 SGHRS, CDR2 YFSETQ. This CDR3 has 15 amino acids.

This chain links TRBV5-6 with TRBJ1-1; D unclear. Deletions cut 1 base from V and 0 bases from J, with 7 bases between. Germline CDR1 SGHDT, CDR2 YYEEEE. CDR3 size: 14 residues. This chain's CDR3 is CASSLRGLNTEAFF. CDR3 in DNA: TGTGCCAGCAGCTTGCGAGGTTTGAACACTGAAGCTTTCTTT.

This rearrangement joins TRBV11-3 to TRBJ2-3; D may be TRBD1 (5 bases). CDR1 is SGHNT and CDR2 is YENEEA in the germline V gene. Between the trimmed V and J ends, which lost 2 bases and 2 bases, there was a span of 14 bases. The length of the CDR3 is 16 residues. Here the CDR3 DNA reads TGTGCCAGCAGCTTACCCGCCAGGGTGTTCACAGATACGCAGTATTTT. Amino acid sequence: CASSLPARVFTDTQYF.

This chain joins TRBV28 and TRBJ2-7, with a possible D match to TRBD2 (7 bases). V lost 5 bases to trimming and J lost 4 bases, with 18 bases between them. There are 15 residues in the CDR3. The germline V gene encodes CDR1 MDHEN and CDR2 SYDVKM. The CDR3 sequence: CASSRDGRGGYEQYF. DNA of the CDR3: TGTGCCAGCAGTCGGGACGGCAGGGGAGGGTACGAGCAGTACTTC.

The V gene is TRBV19, the J gene TRBJ1-3; 9 bases line up with TRBD1. Germline assignment: CDR1 LNHDA and CDR2 SQIVND (reference sequence). The J segment lost 3 bases and the V segment lost 4 bases, leaving 7 bases of the junction unmatched. The CDR3 is made up of 16 amino acids. The CDR3 loop is CASSTSTGGIGNTIYF. The CDR3, as DNA: TGTGCCAGTAGTACGTCGACAGGGGGAATTGGAAACACCATATATTTT.

This clone was recorded only once. The J gene is TRBJ1-4, the V gene TRBV2; the D is unclear. This CDR3 spans 13 amino acids. Germline lookup yields CDR1 SNHLY and CDR2 FYNNEI. The ends were cut back, 6 bases at V and 5 bases at J, with 10 bases in the middle. The CDR3 region is CASSRGPNEKLFF. Written as DNA, the CDR3 is TGTGCCAGCAGCCGCGGCCCCAATGAAAAACTGTTTTTT.

V and J are TRBV6-1 and TRBJ2-3; 8 bases fit TRBD2. This CDR3 spans 14 amino acids. Germline CDR1 MNHNS, CDR2 SASEGT. Unmatched junction bases numbered 13, after V lost 10 bases and J lost 7 bases. For the CDR3, the DNA is TGTGCCACCTGTAGGCTAGCGGGCGGATATACGCAGTATTTT. Protein sequence: CATCRLAGGYTQYF.

This CDR3 reads CASTETGTSDTDTQYF. The CDR3 nucleotides read TGTGCCAGTACCGAGACCGGGACTAGCGACACAGATACGCAGTATTTT. The J gene is TRBJ2-3, the V gene TRBV19; 10 nucleotides match TRBD2. The V and J ends lost 7 bases and 2 bases, in that order; junction bases with no gene match: 9. Germline V gene data show CDR1 as LNHDA and CDR2 as SQIVND (reference sequence). This CDR3 spans 16 amino acids.

CDR3 DNA sequence: TGTGCCAGCAGCCGGGACGGGAGCTACGAGCAGTACTTC. Its translation is CASSRDGSYEQYF. The chain joins TRBV2 to TRBJ2-7; TRBD2 is a possible D gene (6 bases). The length of the CDR3 is 13 residues. The V gene's germline CDR1 is SNHLY and CDR2 FYNNEI. Trimming removed 6 bases at V and 3 bases at J, with 12 bases between.

This clone has only one observation. The chain couples TRBV29-1 to TRBJ1-4; the D gene is possibly TRBD1 (5 bases). The CDR3 has 13 amino acids. V lost 7 bases to trimming and J lost 5 bases, with 14 bases between them. CDR1 is SQVTM, CDR2 ANQGSEA, per germline. This chain's CDR3 is CSAGWGRNEKLFF. The CDR3 DNA is TGCAGCGCCGGGTGGGGCCGGAATGAAAAACTGTTTTTT.

V gene TRBV30 combines with J gene TRBJ1-5, with D unresolved. The CDR3 extends over 14 amino acids. The germline V gene has CDR1 GTSNPN and CDR2 SVGIG (reference sequence). V was cut by 3 bases and J by 7 bases, with 16 bases left in between. The CDR3 here is CAWSPWAARQPQHF. The CDR3 region has the DNA TGTGCCTGGAGCCCGTGGGCTGCCCGACAGCCCCAGCATTTT. Full variable domain (rest looked up from reference TRBV30 and TRBJ1-5): SQTIHQWPATLVQPVGSPLSLECTVEGTSNPNLYWYRQAAGRGLQLLFYSVGIGQISSEVPQNLSASRPQDRQFILSSKKLLLSDSGFYLCAWSPWAARQPQHFGDGTRLSIL.

V usage is TRBV28 and J usage is TRBJ2-6; the D gene is possibly TRBD2 (6 bases). Deletions cut 3 bases from V and 0 bases from J, with 6 bases between. The CDR3 totals 15 residues. Germline values: CDR1 MDHEN, CDR2 SYDVKM. In DNA, the CDR3 is TGTGCCAGCAGTTTGGGGGGCTCTGGGGCCAACGTCCTGACTTTC. Its translation is CASSLGGSGANVLTF.

This chain uses TRBV7-2 with TRBJ1-4; maybe TRBD1 (5 bases). The CDR3 runs to 15 residues. Germline-derived CDR1 and CDR2 are SGHTA and FQGNSA. Trimming left V 7 bases short and J 2 bases short, with 14 bases between. The CDR3, as DNA: TGTGCCAGCACCTCGGGGGGGTTGACTAATGAAAAACTGTTTTTT. Translating it yields CASTSGGLTNEKLFF.

The chain combines TRBV28 with TRBJ2-7; the match to TRBD1 covers 7 bases. The CDR3 length is 15 residues. V was pared by 6 bases and J by 0 bases, with 8 bases of the junction left unmatched. CDR1 MDHEN and CDR2 SYDVKM come from the germline V gene. The CDR3 protein is CASRVRDSNSYEQYF. For the CDR3, the DNA is TGTGCCAGCAGAGTCCGGGACAGTAACTCCTACGAGCAGTACTTC.